The rows below give T cell receptor beta chains drawn from one sample of a study of cytomegalovirus exposure and HLA in healthy donors. Clones were read by immunoSEQ multiplex PCR, and TCRdb kept only the in-frame ones, dropping some. Of 100,000 or so clones in the sample, roughly nine tenths are singletons; the top ten hold 3% to 4%. Specimen: PBMCs. Every receptor here comes from a woman under 30 in good health and CMV-seropositive. CDR3s include the opening cysteine and the closing phenylalanine or tryptophan. A D gene is named only where the DNA matches it firmly. Expanded clones are given a class, and other clones once, few, many or no size at all.

d_gene: .; v_gene: TRBV6-5; abundance: once; j_gene: TRBJ2-3; CDR3nt: TGTGCCAGCAGTTACTCATTTTCTAGCACAGATACGCAGTATTTT; CDR3aa: CASSYSFSSTDTQYF
d_gene: .; v_gene: TRBV28; abundance: .; j_gene: TRBJ1-1; CDR3nt: TGTGCCAGCAGTTTAACCGGGACAAGAGCTTTCTTT; CDR3aa: CASSLTGTRAFF
d_gene: TRBD1; v_gene: TRBV11-3; abundance: .; j_gene: TRBJ1-2; CDR3nt: TGTGCCAGCAGCTACGACAGGGACTATGGCTACACCTTC; CDR3aa: CASSYDRDYGYTF
d_gene: .; v_gene: TRBV19; abundance: .; j_gene: TRBJ2-1; CDR3nt: .; CDR3aa: CASTSVSGRYNEQFF
d_gene: .; v_gene: TRBV15; abundance: .; j_gene: TRBJ2-3; CDR3nt: TGTGCCACCAGCAGAGACAAGCAGGTAACAGATACGCAGTATTTT; CDR3aa: CATSRDKQVTDTQYF
d_gene: .; v_gene: TRBV5-1; abundance: .; j_gene: TRBJ1-6; CDR3nt: TGCGCCAGCAGCTTCGGCGGGAGCCCAAAGGATTCACCCCTCCACTTT; CDR3aa: CASSFGGSPKDSPLHF
d_gene: TRBD2; v_gene: TRBV9; abundance: .; j_gene: TRBJ2-2; CDR3nt: TGTGCCAGCAGCGCTGGGGTAGCGGGAGGGCTCACCGGGGAGCTGTTTTTT; CDR3aa: CASSAGVAGGLTGELFF
d_gene: TRBD1; v_gene: TRBV7-9; abundance: .; j_gene: TRBJ1-1; CDR3nt: TGTGCCAGCAGCCCGGGACAGGGGTTATACGCTGAAGCTTTCTTT; CDR3aa: CASSPGQGLYAEAFF
d_gene: .; v_gene: TRBV6-5; abundance: once; j_gene: TRBJ2-5; CDR3nt: TGTGCCAGCAGTCCGGACTTCGGTGAGACCCAGTACTTC; CDR3aa: CASSPDFGETQYF
d_gene: .; v_gene: TRBV28; abundance: .; j_gene: TRBJ1-2; CDR3nt: TGTGCCAGCAGTCCCAACAGCCTTCATAACTATGGCTACACCTTC; CDR3aa: CASSPNSLHNYGYTF
d_gene: .; v_gene: TRBV7-9; abundance: few; j_gene: TRBJ1-4; CDR3nt: TGTGCCAGCAGCTTAGTTGGGGCGGGGGTGCAAAAACTGTTTTTT; CDR3aa: CASSLVGAGVQKLFF
d_gene: TRBD2; v_gene: TRBV7-7; abundance: .; j_gene: TRBJ2-3; CDR3nt: TGTGCCAGCAGCTTAGAAGCGGGAGGTACAGATACGCAGTATTTT; CDR3aa: CASSLEAGGTDTQYF
d_gene: TRBD2; v_gene: TRBV6-5; abundance: .; j_gene: TRBJ2-2; CDR3nt: TGTGCCAGTGGACTAGCGGCCGGGGAGCTGTTTTTT; CDR3aa: CASGLAAGELFF
d_gene: .; v_gene: TRBV5-1; abundance: .; j_gene: TRBJ2-3; CDR3nt: TGCGCCAGCAGCTTGGAGATGGCTAGCACAGATACGCAGTATTTT; CDR3aa: CASSLEMASTDTQYF
d_gene: .; v_gene: TRBV7-9; abundance: .; j_gene: TRBJ2-3; CDR3nt: TGTGCCAGCAGCTTTGCTGAGGATACGCAGTATTTT; CDR3aa: CASSFAEDTQYF
d_gene: TRBD1; v_gene: TRBV27; abundance: few; j_gene: TRBJ2-7; CDR3nt: TGTGCCAGCAGTTCCCCTGGGGGACAGGGGGTTTACGAGCAGTACTTC; CDR3aa: CASSSPGGQGVYEQYF
d_gene: TRBD2; v_gene: TRBV7-2; abundance: .; j_gene: TRBJ2-7; CDR3nt: TGTGCCAGCAGCTTATCATCTAGCGGGACCCTTGCTCATTACGAGCAGTACTTC; CDR3aa: CASSLSSSGTLAHYEQYF
d_gene: .; v_gene: TRBV7-6; abundance: .; j_gene: TRBJ2-7; CDR3nt: TGTGCCAGCAGCCCTACTTACAGGGTGTCCTACGAGCAGTACTTC; CDR3aa: CASSPTYRVSYEQYF
d_gene: .; v_gene: TRBV28; abundance: once; j_gene: TRBJ1-5; CDR3nt: TGTGCCAGCAGTTTGCAGACGGGAGGGAACAATCAGCCCCAGCATTTT; CDR3aa: CASSLQTGGNNQPQHF
d_gene: .; v_gene: TRBV7-3; abundance: once; j_gene: TRBJ1-1; CDR3nt: TGTGCCAGCAGCCCCCAACCCACAGGGAACACTGAAGCTTTCTTT; CDR3aa: CASSPQPTGNTEAFF
d_gene: .; v_gene: TRBV20-1; abundance: .; j_gene: TRBJ1-2; CDR3nt: TGCAGTGCCCATGACAGGCATGGCTACACCTTC; CDR3aa: CSAHDRHGYTF
d_gene: .; v_gene: TRBV7-9; abundance: .; j_gene: TRBJ2-3; CDR3nt: TGTGCCAGCAGCCCACAGACAGATACGCAGTATTTT; CDR3aa: CASSPQTDTQYF
d_gene: TRBD1; v_gene: TRBV5-1; abundance: .; j_gene: TRBJ2-2; CDR3nt: TGCGCCAGCAGCGCGGGACAGGGGGTGACCGGGGAGCTGTTTTTT; CDR3aa: CASSAGQGVTGELFF
d_gene: TRBD1; v_gene: TRBV19; abundance: .; j_gene: TRBJ1-5; CDR3nt: TGTGCCAGTAGGGCCCCGGGACAGGGGTATCAGCCCCAGCATTTT; CDR3aa: CASRAPGQGYQPQHF
d_gene: TRBD2; v_gene: TRBV6-5; abundance: few; j_gene: TRBJ2-1; CDR3nt: TGTGCCAGCAATAGCGGGGGGGCATTTGAGCAGTTCTTC; CDR3aa: CASNSGGAFEQFF
d_gene: TRBD1; v_gene: TRBV4-1; abundance: .; j_gene: TRBJ2-7; CDR3nt: TGCGCCAGCAGCCAAGGGGCCGGGACAGGGGCCTACGAGCAGTACTTC; CDR3aa: CASSQGAGTGAYEQYF
d_gene: TRBD1; v_gene: TRBV5-1; abundance: .; j_gene: TRBJ2-2; CDR3nt: TGCGCCAGCAGTTTTGACAGGGGACGGAGCACCGGGGAGCTGTTTTTT; CDR3aa: CASSFDRGRSTGELFF
d_gene: TRBD1; v_gene: TRBV11-2; abundance: .; j_gene: TRBJ2-7; CDR3nt: TGTGCCAGCAGCTTAGTGACAGGGGGAACCTACGAGCAGTACTTC; CDR3aa: CASSLVTGGTYEQYF
d_gene: .; v_gene: TRBV29-1; abundance: .; j_gene: TRBJ1-1; CDR3nt: TGCAGCGTTGACGGGGGAGGCATGAACACTGAAGCTTTCTTT; CDR3aa: CSVDGGGMNTEAFF
d_gene: .; v_gene: TRBV10-3; abundance: .; j_gene: TRBJ1-5; CDR3nt: TGTGCCATCAGTGAGCCGGGGACTTTGGCTCAGCCCCAGCATTTT; CDR3aa: CAISEPGTLAQPQHF
d_gene: TRBD2; v_gene: TRBV7-9; abundance: once; j_gene: TRBJ2-3; CDR3nt: TGTGCCAGCAGCTTAGCCCTAGCGGGAGCCACAGATACGCAGTATTTT; CDR3aa: CASSLALAGATDTQYF
d_gene: .; v_gene: TRBV7-2; abundance: .; j_gene: TRBJ1-2; CDR3nt: TGTGCCAGCAGCTTAGATCGACTCGGTGGCTACACCTTC; CDR3aa: CASSLDRLGGYTF
d_gene: TRBD1; v_gene: TRBV5-1; abundance: .; j_gene: TRBJ2-5; CDR3nt: TGCGCCAGCAGACCCGGGACAGGGGTTTCAGAGACCCAGTACTTC; CDR3aa: CASRPGTGVSETQYF
d_gene: TRBD2; v_gene: TRBV6-5; abundance: .; j_gene: TRBJ2-2; CDR3nt: TGTGCCAGCAATCGACTAGCGGGAGACACCGGGGAGCTGTTTTTT; CDR3aa: CASNRLAGDTGELFF
d_gene: .; v_gene: TRBV19; abundance: .; j_gene: TRBJ2-7; CDR3nt: TGTGCCAGTAGTTTCCGGACAGACGACGAGCAGTACTTC; CDR3aa: CASSFRTDDEQYF
d_gene: TRBD2; v_gene: TRBV7-2; abundance: .; j_gene: TRBJ2-1; CDR3nt: TGTGCCAGCAGCTTCCACAGCAGGGGCGGGGGGGCATTTGAGCAGTTCTTC; CDR3aa: CASSFHSRGGGAFEQFF
d_gene: .; v_gene: TRBV28; abundance: .; j_gene: TRBJ1-3; CDR3nt: TGTGCCAGCAGTTTCTCGGCTGGAAACACCATATATTTT; CDR3aa: CASSFSAGNTIYF
d_gene: TRBD2; v_gene: TRBV29-1; abundance: once; j_gene: TRBJ2-5; CDR3nt: TGCAGCGTTGAGGGAACTAGCGGGACCCAAGAGACCCAGTACTTC; CDR3aa: CSVEGTSGTQETQYF
d_gene: .; v_gene: TRBV6-4; abundance: .; j_gene: TRBJ1-6; CDR3nt: TGTGCCAGCAGACCCGAGGAGGGATATTCACCCCTCCACTTT; CDR3aa: CASRPEEGYSPLHF
d_gene: .; v_gene: TRBV9; abundance: .; j_gene: TRBJ1-2; CDR3nt: TGTGCCAGCAGCACTCGAAGGGGGGGCGGGTATGGCTACACCTTC; CDR3aa: CASSTRRGGGYGYTF
d_gene: .; v_gene: TRBV5-1; abundance: .; j_gene: TRBJ1-4; CDR3nt: TGCGCCAGCAGCTTGTTCGGGGTTGATGAAAAACTGTTTTTT; CDR3aa: CASSLFGVDEKLFF
d_gene: .; v_gene: TRBV30; abundance: .; j_gene: TRBJ1-4; CDR3nt: TGTGCCTGGGGCATCGGGGAAAAACTGTTTTTT; CDR3aa: CAWGIGEKLFF
d_gene: .; v_gene: TRBV28; abundance: .; j_gene: TRBJ1-2; CDR3nt: TGTGCCAGCAGATCTTTGGGGGGGGCGCTTCCGTTAGCTGTCCGCTACACCTTC; CDR3aa: CASRSLGGALPLAVRYTF
d_gene: .; v_gene: TRBV5-1; abundance: .; j_gene: TRBJ1-2; CDR3nt: TGCGCCAGCAGCTTGGCCGGCAGGGTTAGTGGCTACACCTTC; CDR3aa: CASSLAGRVSGYTF
d_gene: .; v_gene: TRBV6-4; abundance: .; j_gene: TRBJ2-1; CDR3nt: TGTGCCAGCAGTGACTCGGGAGCGGGCGGCTACAATGAGCAGTTCTTC; CDR3aa: CASSDSGAGGYNEQFF
d_gene: TRBD2; v_gene: TRBV7-8; abundance: .; j_gene: TRBJ2-7; CDR3nt: TGTGCCAGCAGCTTAGTTCCAGCGGGGTCCTACGAGCAGTACTTC; CDR3aa: CASSLVPAGSYEQYF
d_gene: TRBD2; v_gene: TRBV7-2; abundance: .; j_gene: TRBJ2-7; CDR3nt: TGTGCCAGCAGCTCCCTGGGACTAGCGGGTATCCACGAGCAGTACTTC; CDR3aa: CASSSLGLAGIHEQYF
d_gene: TRBD2; v_gene: TRBV2; abundance: .; j_gene: TRBJ2-1; CDR3nt: TGTGCCAGCAGTGAAGGTCTAGCGGGGCGGGGTGAGCAGTTCTTC; CDR3aa: CASSEGLAGRGEQFF
d_gene: .; v_gene: TRBV28; abundance: .; j_gene: TRBJ1-2; CDR3nt: TGTGCCAGCATTTCCCCGGGAAATGACTATGGCTACACCTTC; CDR3aa: CASISPGNDYGYTF
d_gene: TRBD1; v_gene: TRBV27; abundance: .; j_gene: TRBJ2-7; CDR3nt: TGTGCCAGCAGTTTGGGACAGGGAGCTTCCTACGAGCAGTACTTC; CDR3aa: CASSLGQGASYEQYF
d_gene: .; v_gene: TRBV9; abundance: .; j_gene: TRBJ2-7; CDR3nt: TGTGCCAGCAGCCCCGGACTTCGATCCTACGAGCAGTACTTC; CDR3aa: CASSPGLRSYEQYF
d_gene: TRBD1; v_gene: TRBV5-1; abundance: once; j_gene: TRBJ2-7; CDR3nt: TGCGCCAGCAGCTTACGAACGAACACAGGGGGCGAGCAGTACTTC; CDR3aa: CASSLRTNTGGEQYF
d_gene: TRBD1; v_gene: TRBV7-9; abundance: .; j_gene: TRBJ2-1; CDR3nt: TGTGCCAGCAGCCCCCGGGACAGCGTTTCCTACAATGAGCAGTTCTTC; CDR3aa: CASSPRDSVSYNEQFF
d_gene: TRBD1; v_gene: TRBV5-1; abundance: few; j_gene: TRBJ2-1; CDR3nt: TGCGCCAGCTGCCGGGACAGCTCCTACAATGAGCAGTTCTTC; CDR3aa: CASCRDSSYNEQFF
d_gene: .; v_gene: TRBV5-6; abundance: .; j_gene: TRBJ2-1; CDR3nt: TGTGCCAGCAGCCCTCTTTTGCGCAATGAGCAGTTCTTC; CDR3aa: CASSPLLRNEQFF
d_gene: TRBD1; v_gene: TRBV10-3; abundance: .; j_gene: TRBJ1-5; CDR3nt: TGTGCCATCAGTGGGACAGGGAGGGCTCAGCCCCAGCATTTT; CDR3aa: CAISGTGRAQPQHF
d_gene: .; v_gene: TRBV7-9; abundance: .; j_gene: TRBJ1-5; CDR3nt: TGTGCCAGCAGCTTGTCGAGCAACAATCAGCCCCAGCATTTT; CDR3aa: CASSLSSNNQPQHF
d_gene: .; v_gene: TRBV4-2; abundance: .; j_gene: TRBJ1-2; CDR3nt: TGTGCCAGCAGCCAATCGGGAGCCGGGAGCCGGGTTGGAGGCTACACCTTC; CDR3aa: CASSQSGAGSRVGGYTF
d_gene: TRBD1; v_gene: TRBV2; abundance: .; j_gene: TRBJ2-6; CDR3nt: TGTGCCAGCATCCGGGACAGGGTCCTTTCTGGGGCCAACGTCCTGACTTTC; CDR3aa: CASIRDRVLSGANVLTF